The 27 T cell receptor beta chains below come from one sample, sequenced in a study of T cell responses to AZD1222 COVID-19 vaccine. The data were produced by immunoSEQ multiplex PCR, yet TCRdb's version contains in-frame clones alone and is incomplete. The data contain 90,000 to 140,000 clones, nearly 90% of them singletons. Material: peripheral blood, obtained 28 days after the second AZD1222 dose. The source is an adult who received the AZD1222 COVID-19 vaccine.

The DNA for the CDR3 is TGCGCCAGCAGCTTTATGGGGGGCCGGCAGCCCCAGCATTTT. Protein: CASSFMGGRQPQHF. The chain uses TRBV5-1 and TRBJ1-5; D may be TRBD1 (6 bases). The V end was cut by 2 bases, the J end by 7 bases, with 13 bases between. Per germline, CDR1 SGHRS and CDR2 YFSETQ. CDR3 size: 14 residues.

A word on this clone: The sample carries other DNA sequences with the same CDR3. This chain links TRBV2 with TRBJ2-7, with 12 bases aligning to TRBD1. Germline V gene sequence: CDR1 SNHLY, CDR2 FYNNEI. This CDR3 comprises 14 residues. V trimming: 6 bases; J trimming: 1 base; junction bases outside the gene matches: 1. This chain's CDR3 is CASRGQGASYEQYF. CDR3 nucleotides: TGTGCCAGCAGGGGACAGGGGGCTTCCTACGAGCAGTACTTC.

The chain has TRBV7-9 and TRBJ2-7, with 8 bases identical to TRBD1. This CDR3 contains 15 residues. Germline assignment: CDR1 SEHNR and CDR2 FQNEAQ (reference sequence). V gave up 3 bases and J gave up 2 bases; unmatched junction bases: 6. CDR3 nucleotide sequence: TGTGCCAGCAGCTTCCCGGCGACAGGGGCCTACGAGCAGTACTTC. Translation gives CASSFPATGAYEQYF.

The rearrangement links TRBV3-1 (or the pseudogene TRBV3-2) to TRBJ2-7, with 8 bases that match TRBD1. This CDR3 is built from 14 residues. With V trimmed by 4 bases and J by 2 bases, 4 bases remained unmatched. Germline V CDR1 and CDR2: LGHDT, YNNKEL (reference sequence). The CDR3, as DNA: TGTGCCAGCAGCCCGAGACAGGGGACCTACGAGCAGTACTTC. It is translated as CASSPRQGTYEQYF.

The chain joins TRBV5-1 to TRBJ1-2; D remains ambiguous. Germline loops: CDR1 SGHRS, CDR2 YFSETQ. CDR3 size: 13 residues. V dropped 4 bases and J dropped 9 bases, with 16 bases sitting between them. DNA of the CDR3: TGCGCCAGCAGCGCGGACGGTGGCACGAGCTACACCTTC. Its protein is CASSADGGTSYTF.

Only a few counts were recorded for this clone. The V and J genes are TRBV19 and TRBJ2-1; D may be TRBD1 or TRBD2 (5 bases each). The CDR3 extends over 15 amino acids. The ends were cut back, 3 bases at V and 2 bases at J, with 11 bases in the middle. CDR1 and CDR2 from the germline V gene are LNHDA and SQIVND (reference sequence). The CDR3 nucleotides are TGTGCCAGTAGTATGAGGCTGGGGGCCTACAATGAGCAGTTCTTC. The encoded protein is CASSMRLGAYNEQFF.

The chain links TRBV3-1 (or the pseudogene TRBV3-2) to TRBJ2-3; 7 bases match TRBD2. CDR1 is LGHDT and CDR2 is YNNKEL in the germline V gene (reference sequence). This CDR3 has 16 amino acids. V shed 2 bases, J shed 1 base, and the junction held 6 bases outside the gene matches. The CDR3 loop reads CASSQRGGARTDTQYF. The CDR3 DNA follows: TGTGCCAGCAGCCAACGCGGGGGAGCACGCACAGATACGCAGTATTTT.

The CDR3 spells CASSYSRAGTGELFF. The CDR3 coding sequence is TGTGCCAGCAGTTACTCGCGGGCAGGAACCGGGGAGCTGTTTTTT. The genes are TRBV6-5 and TRBJ2-2; perhaps TRBD2 as D (5 bases). CDR3 length equals 15 residues. The V end was cut by 0 bases, the J end by 5 bases, with 10 bases between. Germline CDR1 and CDR2: MNHEY and SVGAGI.

This clone was observed a single time. The V gene is TRBV5-1, the J gene TRBJ2-5; TRBD1 matches 7 bases. Germline V gene data show CDR1 as SGHRS and CDR2 as YFSETQ. The V gene end was trimmed by 3 bases and the J gene end by 2 bases; junction bases not matched to a gene: 4. The CDR3 covers 14 residues. CDR3 sequence (DNA): TGCGCCAGCAGCTCTAACAGGGGACAAGAGACCCAGTACTTC. This encodes CASSSNRGQETQYF.

The chain uses TRBV20-1 and TRBJ2-7; TRBD2 agrees at 10 bases. Germline V gene data show CDR1 as DFQATT and CDR2 as SNEGSKA (reference sequence). Germline trimming cut 3 bases from V and 2 bases from J; bases unmatched to any gene: 4. This CDR3 has 14 residues. CDR3 residues: CSASDSGRPYEQYF. For the CDR3, the DNA is TGCAGTGCTAGTGATAGCGGGAGGCCCTACGAGCAGTACTTC.

The chain joins TRBV30 to TRBJ1-1; D remains ambiguous. Looked up from germline, CDR1 is GTSNPN and CDR2 is SVGIG (reference sequence). The V gene lost 0 bases and the J gene lost 1 base, with 6 bases spanning the gap. The CDR3 is 13 residues long. The CDR3 DNA reads as TGTGCCTGGAGTGTCTCCTCGAACACTGAAGCTTTCTTT. This gives the protein CAWSVSSNTEAFF.

The V call is TRBV6-5, the J call TRBJ2-1, with D unresolved. Trimming shortened V by 2 bases and J by 0 bases, and 8 bases separated the two germline ends. The germline gives CDR1 MNHEY, CDR2 SVGAGI. The CDR3 sequence is 15 residues long. The CDR3: CASSYDQSSYNEQFF. CDR3 sequence (DNA): TGTGCCAGCAGTTACGACCAGAGCTCCTACAATGAGCAGTTCTTC.

The chain employs TRBV12-1 and TRBJ2-7; TRBD2 is taken as the D call from the table, unchecked against the DNA. TRBV12-1 is flagged as a pseudogene. The CDR3 runs to 15 residues. In DNA, the CDR3 is TGTGCCAGCAGCGCTAATCAACTGATCTCCTACGAGCAGTACTTC. Encoded protein: CASSANQLISYEQYF.

The chain uses TRBV4-3 and TRBJ2-7; TRBD1 agrees at 8 bases. CDR1 is LGHNA and CDR2 is YSLEER in the germline V gene. V lost 3 bases, J lost 5 bases, and 9 bases stayed unmatched. This CDR3 is 15 amino acids long. The CDR3 nucleotides are TGCGCCAGCAGCCATTTACAGGGGGGTAAAAACGAGCAGTACTTC. Protein sequence: CASSHLQGGKNEQYF.

The gene calls are TRBV28 and TRBJ2-7; 7 bases match TRBD2. The trim removed 8 bases at V and 5 bases at J, leaving 15 bases unmatched. CDR3 length equals 15 residues. CDR1 MDHEN and CDR2 SYDVKM come from the germline V gene. CDR3 residues: CASPPAAGANHEQYF. CDR3 DNA sequence: TGTGCCAGCCCTCCGGCCGCGGGAGCTAACCACGAGCAGTACTTC.

The CDR3 region is CASSFVGGETQYF. CDR3 sequence (DNA): TGTGCCAGCAGCTTTGTCGGAGGGGAGACCCAGTACTTC. The V call is TRBV7-9, the J call TRBJ2-5; perhaps TRBD2 as D (6 bases). This CDR3 is built from 13 residues. V was clipped by 3 bases and J by 5 bases, with 10 bases between them. Germline CDR1 is SEHNR and CDR2 is FQNEAQ (reference sequence).

The rearrangement uses TRBV30 and TRBJ1-6; no definite D call. Germline V gene lookup returns CDR1 GTSNPN and CDR2 SVGIG (reference sequence). V gave up 3 bases and J gave up 0 bases, with 9 bases separating them. This CDR3 comprises 15 residues. The CDR3 DNA is TGTGCCTGGAGCCTTCTGAGCTCCTATAATTCACCCCTCCACTTT. Protein sequence: CAWSLLSSYNSPLHF.

There are a few counts of this clone. The gene calls are TRBV10-2 and TRBJ1-3, with D unresolved. Looked up from germline, CDR1 is WSHSY and CDR2 is SAAADI. Trimming removed 2 bases from V and 0 bases from J, with 11 bases in between. CDR3 size: 16 residues. CDR3 sequence reads: CASSEGDRLSGNTIYF. The CDR3 DNA reads TGCGCCAGCAGTGAGGGCGACCGCCTCTCTGGAAACACCATATATTTT.

The chain uses TRBV6-2 or TRBV6-3 and TRBJ1-5; the D is unclear. This CDR3 has 13 residues. Trimming removed 4 bases from V and 11 bases from J, with 15 bases in between. The germline CDR1 and CDR2 sequences are MNHEY and SVGEGT. The CDR3 spells CASSFPPPSTQHF. CDR3 DNA: TGTGCCAGCAGTTTTCCACCCCCTTCGACCCAGCATTTT.

The chain is built from TRBV29-1 and TRBJ1-2; D is ambiguous. The V end lost 7 bases, the J end lost 6 bases, and 18 bases lay between the germline ends. This CDR3 contains 13 residues. Germline assignment: CDR1 SQVTM and CDR2 ANQGSEA. CDR3 DNA sequence: TGCAGCGCCTCTTACGCTAGCGGGAATGGCTACACCTTC. It is translated as CSASYASGNGYTF. Variable domain in full (rest from reference TRBV29-1 and TRBJ1-2): SAVISQKPSRDICQRGTSLTIQCQVDSQVTMMFWYRQQPGQSLTLIATANQGSEATYESGFVIDKFPISRPNLTFSTLTVSNMSPEDSSIYLCSASYASGNGYTFGSGTRLTVV.

The J gene is TRBJ2-3, the V gene TRBV19; D not resolved. The CDR3 runs 12 residues. Germline V gene data show CDR1 as LNHDA and CDR2 as SQIVND (reference sequence). Between the trimmed V and J ends, which lost 9 bases and 2 bases, there was a span of 9 bases. The CDR3 reads CASRSYTDTQYF. The CDR3 DNA reads TGTGCCAGCCGGAGTTACACAGATACGCAGTATTTT.

This chain uses TRBV6-5 with TRBJ1-2; D ambiguous. The CDR3 length is 13 residues. Germline lookup yields CDR1 MNHEY and CDR2 SVGAGI. With 4 bases removed from V and 7 bases from J, the gap between germline ends came to 13 bases. The DNA for the CDR3 is TGTGCCAGCAGTTTGAAACTGGGGTCTGGCTACACCTTC. Translating gives CASSLKLGSGYTF.

CDR3: CASSQDPATDTEAFF. The CDR3 DNA reads as TGTGCCAGCAGCCAAGATCCGGCAACGGACACTGAAGCTTTCTTT. The genes are TRBV4-2 and TRBJ1-1; D ambiguous. This CDR3 spans 15 amino acids. Germline CDR1 LGHNA, CDR2 YNFKEQ. Trimming removed 0 bases from V and 3 bases from J, with 11 bases in between.

The chain employs TRBV2 and TRBJ2-7, with D possibly TRBD2 on 6 matching bases. CDR3 length: 16 amino acids. Trimming removed 3 bases from V and 0 bases from J, with 15 bases in between. Germline V gives CDR1 SNHLY, CDR2 FYNNEI. This CDR3 is CASSDSGLVSSYEQYF. CDR3 bases: TGTGCCAGCAGTGATTCGGGACTCGTCAGCTCCTACGAGCAGTACTTC. Full variable domain (rest looked up from reference TRBV2 and TRBJ2-7): EPEVTQTPSHQVTQMGQEVILRCVPISNHLYFYWYRQILGQKVEFLVSFYNNEISEKSEIFDDQFSVERPDGSNFTLKIRSTKLEDSAMYFCASSDSGLVSSYEQYFGPGTRLTVT.

V usage is TRBV7-9 and J usage is TRBJ2-2; D call uncertain. From germline, CDR1 is SEHNR and CDR2 FQNEAQ (reference sequence). Deletions cut 7 bases from V and 5 bases from J, with 14 bases between. The CDR3 is made up of 14 amino acids. The DNA of the CDR3 is TGTGCCAGCATCTACCAGGCAAATACCGGGGAGCTGTTTTTT. Its protein is CASIYQANTGELFF.

The V and J genes are TRBV3-1 (or the pseudogene TRBV3-2) and TRBJ2-1; TRBD2 agrees at 13 bases. Germline CDR1 reads LGHDT; CDR2 reads YNNKEL (reference sequence). With V trimmed by 2 bases and J by 7 bases, 5 bases remained unmatched. This CDR3 region has 16 residues. The DNA of the CDR3 is TGTGCCAGCAGCCAAACTAGCGGGAGGGGTGAGAATGAGCAGTTCTTC. As protein: CASSQTSGRGENEQFF.

The chain joins TRBV28 to TRBJ2-7; D remains unclear. Trimming left V 6 bases short and J 2 bases short, with 8 bases between. The CDR3 totals 12 residues. Germline-derived CDR1 and CDR2 are MDHEN and SYDVKM. The CDR3 DNA follows: TGTGCCAGCAGCCGCCGGACCTACGAGCAGTACTTC. Translated: CASSRRTYEQYF. Full variable domain (outside the CDR3, taken from reference TRBV28 and TRBJ2-7): DVKVTQSSRYLVKRTGEKVFLECVQDMDHENMFWYRQDPGLGLRLIYFSYDVKMKEKGDIPEGYSVSREKKERFSLILESASTNQTSMYLCASSRRTYEQYFGPGTRLTVT.